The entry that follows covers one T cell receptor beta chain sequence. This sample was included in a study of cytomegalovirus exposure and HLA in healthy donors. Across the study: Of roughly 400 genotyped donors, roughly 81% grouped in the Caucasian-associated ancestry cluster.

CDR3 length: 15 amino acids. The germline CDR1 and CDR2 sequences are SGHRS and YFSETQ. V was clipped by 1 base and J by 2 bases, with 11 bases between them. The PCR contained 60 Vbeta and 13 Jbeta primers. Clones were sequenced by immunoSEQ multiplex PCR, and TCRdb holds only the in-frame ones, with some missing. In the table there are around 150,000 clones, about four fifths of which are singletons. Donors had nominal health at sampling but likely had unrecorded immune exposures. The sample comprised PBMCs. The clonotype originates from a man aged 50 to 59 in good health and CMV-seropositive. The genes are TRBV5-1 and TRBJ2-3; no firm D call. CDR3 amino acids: CASSLNRQSTDTQYF. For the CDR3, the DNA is TGCGCCAGCAGCTTGAACCGTCAGTCCACAGATACGCAGTATTTT.